The 14 T cell receptor beta chains below were found in one sample sequenced in a study of tissue T cells after allogeneic stem cell transplantation. Specified time point: mouse harvest day 14 after allogeneic transplant. Each mouse received 10^7 T-cell-depleted marrow cells plus 10^6 splenic CD5+ T cells by tail vein. Profiling relied on immunoSEQ multiplex PCR, and the TCRdb table lists in-frame clones only, not all of them. The sample shows around 6,800 clones, under 35% of them seen only once. The specimen sequenced was skin. The receptor set was obtained from a female BALB/c mouse given C57BL/6 T cells with graft-versus-host disease after an allogeneic hematopoietic cell transplant.

This clone is termed medium-sized. Gene names refer to mouse genes. The CDR3 end falls 1 residue outside the read, so it is completed with the germline J gene. The chain is built from TRBV1 and TRBJ1-1; D might be TRBD1 (5 bases). Germline CDR1 and CDR2: NSQYPW and LRSPGD (reference sequence). CDR3 size: 13 residues. V was trimmed by 5 bases and J by 3 bases, leaving 10 bases between them. The chain's CDR3 is CTCSPGGDTEVFF. Incomplete CDR3 DNA: TGCACCTGCAGTCCAGGAGGGGACACAGAAGTCTTC. The whole variable domain, remainder taken from reference TRBV1 and TRBJ1-1, is VTLLEQNPRWRLVPRGQAVNLRCILKNSQYPWMSWYQQDLQKQLQWLFTLRSPGDKEVKSLPGADYLATRVTDTELRLQVANMSQGRTLYCTCSPGGDTEVFFGKGTRLTVV.

This clone was observed a single time. Gene names are the mouse ones. The sequence runs out 1 residue before the end of the CDR3; the remainder is reconstructed from the germline J gene. This chain connects TRBV3 to TRBJ2-2; D call uncertain. Per the germline V gene, CDR1 is SNHLY and CDR2 is FYNGKV (reference sequence). The CDR3 is 14 amino acids. The V gene lost 4 bases and the J gene lost 0 bases, with 6 bases spanning the gap. The CDR3 is CASSSTTNTGQLYF. The sequenced part of the CDR3 DNA is TGTGCCAGCAGCTCGACAACAAACACCGGGCAGCTCTAC.

As concerns this clone: Gene names and germline match the mouse. Sequencing ends 1 residue short of the CDR3 end; the germline J gene provides the rest. This chain connects TRBV26 to TRBJ2-4; D not resolved. The germline V gene has CDR1 KGHPV and CDR2 FQNQEV (reference sequence). The CDR3 length is 14 residues. The germline V and J ends were trimmed by 3 bases and 0 bases, with 7 bases remaining between them. CDR3 DNA (partial): TGTGCCAGCAGTCTTACTGCTAGTCAAAACACCTTGTAC. Residues: CASSLTASQNTLY. The CDR3 in its entirety is CASSLTASQNTLYF.

In this sample, this clone is medium-sized. The listed genes are named as in mouse. The sequence runs out 1 residue before the end of the CDR3; the remainder is reconstructed from the germline J gene. The genes are TRBV26 and TRBJ2-3, with 11 bases identical to TRBD1. The V gene's germline CDR1 is KGHPV and CDR2 FQNQEV (reference sequence). The ends lost 1 base at V and 7 bases at J; junction bases unmatched: 4. The CDR3 extends over 15 amino acids. The CDR3 protein is CASSLWTGGGKTLYF. Partial CDR3 DNA: TGTGCCAGCAGTCTGTGGACAGGGGGCGGGAAAACGCTGTAT.

This clone is medium-sized. The gene names here belong to mouse. The CDR3 end is not reached by the read, which stops 1 residue before it; the germline J gene fills it in. The V call is TRBV23, the J call TRBJ2-7; the table assigns TRBD1, which was not confirmed against the DNA. The CDR3 contains 13 residues. The germline gives CDR1 KGHTA, CDR2 FQNQQP. CDR3 DNA, as far as it was read: TGCTCCAGCAGTCAAGGACACCTCTATGAACAGTAC. Amino acid sequence: CSSSQGHLYEQY. The full CDR3 is CSSSQGHLYEQYF.

This clone was seen a handful of times. These gene names are mouse names. CDR3 amino acids: CAWSRDRANSDYTF. The CDR3 DNA, read in part, is TGTGCCTGGAGTCGGGACAGGGCAAACTCCGACTACACC. The V call is TRBV31, the J call TRBJ1-2; TRBD1 agrees at 9 bases. The read ends 1 residue early relative to the CDR3; the germline J gene fills the gap. The CDR3 consists of 14 residues. V dropped 1 base and J dropped 0; count of bases not matched to a gene: 0. CDR1 and CDR2 from the germline V gene are GKSSPN and SITVG.

A word on this clone: The gene symbols are mouse symbols. This CDR3 reads CASSLCWIQDTQYF. The CDR3 DNA, read in part, is TGTGCCAGCAGTCTGTGCTGGATCCAAGACACCCAGTAC. The rearrangement uses TRBV24 and TRBJ2-5; no reliable D call. The read ends 1 residue before the CDR3 terminus; that terminus is restored from the germline J gene. Germline assignment: CDR1 KGHTA and CDR2 FRNEEI. Trimming removed 1 base at V and 2 bases at J, with 7 bases between. CDR3 length: 14 residues.

This clone is termed medium-sized. Mouse names are used for the genes. The read ends 1 residue before the CDR3 terminus; that terminus is restored from the germline J gene. The V gene is TRBV26, the J gene TRBJ1-3, with D uncertain. Germline assignment: CDR1 KGHPV and CDR2 FQNQEV (reference sequence). Trimming took 1 base from V and 0 from J, leaving 7 bases between them. This CDR3 comprises 15 residues. The sequenced CDR3 bases are TGTGCCAGCAGTCTGTTGCCCTTTTCTGGAAATACGCTCTAT. Translation: CASSLLPFSGNTLY. Given in full, the CDR3 is CASSLLPFSGNTLYF.

In this sample, this clone turned up a few times. Gene labels here are mouse ones. The CDR3 loop reads CSSSHTGQGGNSPLYF. The covered CDR3 bases are TGCTCCAGCAGTCATACGGGACAGGGTGGGAATTCGCCCCTCTAC. This chain uses TRBV23 with TRBJ1-6; TRBD1 reflects the table's D call only, with no check against the DNA. The CDR3 is cut off 1 residue early in the read; its end comes from the germline J gene. Being an ORF, TRBJ1-6 has a function that is uncertain. In germline, CDR1 is KGHTA, CDR2 FQNQQP. The CDR3 has 16 residues.

Within the sample, this clone is medium-sized (0.01 to 0.1%). Gene names follow the mouse nomenclature. Sequencing ends 1 residue short of the CDR3 end; the germline J gene provides the rest. This chain joins TRBV4 and TRBJ2-7; 11 positions agree with TRBD2. V lost 3 bases, J lost 4 bases, and 2 bases stayed unmatched. This CDR3 is built from 14 residues. Germline-derived CDR1 and CDR2 are LGHDT and YNNKQL (reference sequence). CDR3 protein: CASSYGTGGYEQYF. The sequenced CDR3 bases are TGTGCCAGCAGCTATGGGACTGGGGGATATGAACAGTAC.

On this clone: Mouse germline and gene names are used. The CDR3 DNA, read in part, is TGTGGTGCTAGGGACTGGGGGGGGGCAGCTGAGCAGTTC. This gives the protein CGARDWGGAAEQF. The entire CDR3 is CGARDWGGAAEQFF. The chain has TRBV20 and TRBJ2-1; 9 bases are shared with TRBD2. The read ends 1 residue before the CDR3 terminus; that terminus is restored from the germline J gene. Per germline, CDR1 GFQATS and CDR2 STVNSAI. The length of the CDR3 is 14 residues. With V trimmed by 0 bases and J by 7 bases, 4 bases remained unmatched.

This clone is deemed medium-sized (0.01 to 0.1%). The gene names here belong to mouse. Sequencing ends 1 residue short of the CDR3 end; the germline J gene provides the rest. Other DNA sequences of this sample code for an identical CDR3. The rearrangement joins TRBV26 to TRBJ1-3; D is unresolved. The CDR3 runs 14 residues. Germline CDR1 and CDR2: KGHPV and FQNQEV (reference sequence). Trimming pared 3 bases from V and 0 bases from J, leaving 6 bases between. Here the CDR3 reads CASSLGSSGNTLYF. Partial CDR3 DNA: TGTGCCAGCAGTCTTGGCAGTTCTGGAAATACGCTCTAT.

This clone was detected only a few times. The listed genes are named as in mouse. The CDR3 end lies 1 residue beyond the end of the read and is filled in from the germline J gene. The J gene is TRBJ1-4, the V gene TRBV23. The germline gives CDR1 KGHTA, CDR2 FQNQQP. The CDR3 covers 16 residues. The CDR3 sequence is CSSSQSGGFSNERLFF. The sequenced CDR3 bases are TGCTCCAGCAGTCAATCTGGGGGTTTTTCCAACGAAAGATTATTT.

To note about this clone: Gene and germline names: mouse. The CDR3 extends 1 residue past the end of the read, so its final part is completed from the germline J gene. The rearrangement joins TRBV3 to TRBJ1-3; D uncertain. The CDR3 contains 14 residues. Trimming cost V 4 bases and J 0 bases, with 7 bases left between them. Germline V gene data show CDR1 as SNHLY and CDR2 as FYNGKV (reference sequence). The CDR3 is CASSSRGSGNTLYF. The sequenced part of the CDR3 DNA is TGTGCCAGCAGCTCCCGCGGTTCTGGAAATACGCTCTAT.